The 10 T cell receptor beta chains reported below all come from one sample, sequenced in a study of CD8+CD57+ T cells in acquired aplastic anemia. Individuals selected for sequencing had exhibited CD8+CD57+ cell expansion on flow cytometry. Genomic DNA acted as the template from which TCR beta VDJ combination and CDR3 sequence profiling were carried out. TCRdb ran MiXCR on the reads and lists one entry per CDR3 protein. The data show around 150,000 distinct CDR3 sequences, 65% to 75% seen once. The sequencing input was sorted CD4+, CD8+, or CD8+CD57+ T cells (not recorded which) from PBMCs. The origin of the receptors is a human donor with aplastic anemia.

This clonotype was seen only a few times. CDR3 amino acids: CSARTPTSGRSEQYF. In DNA form, the CDR3 reads TGCAGTGCTAGAACGCCGACTAGCGGGAGGAGTGAGCAGTACTTC. This sequence joins TRBV20-1 and TRBJ2-7; TRBD2 agrees at 13 bases. The CDR3 loop spans 15 amino acids. Looked up from germline, CDR1 is DFQATT and CDR2 is SNEGSKA (reference sequence). The V gene end was trimmed by 2 bases and the J gene end by 7 bases; junction bases not matched to a gene: 8.

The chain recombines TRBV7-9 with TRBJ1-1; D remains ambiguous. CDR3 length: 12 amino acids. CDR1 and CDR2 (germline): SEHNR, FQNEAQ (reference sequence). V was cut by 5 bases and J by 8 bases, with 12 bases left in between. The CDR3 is CASSTLGREAFF. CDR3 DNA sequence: TGTGCCAGCAGCACATTAGGGAGGGAAGCTTTCTTT.

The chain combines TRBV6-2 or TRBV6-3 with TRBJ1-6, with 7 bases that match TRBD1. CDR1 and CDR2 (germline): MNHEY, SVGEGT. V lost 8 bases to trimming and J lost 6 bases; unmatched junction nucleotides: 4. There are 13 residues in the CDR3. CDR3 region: CASGRDSNSPLHF. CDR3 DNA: TGTGCCAGCGGCCGGGACAGTAATTCACCCCTCCACTTT.

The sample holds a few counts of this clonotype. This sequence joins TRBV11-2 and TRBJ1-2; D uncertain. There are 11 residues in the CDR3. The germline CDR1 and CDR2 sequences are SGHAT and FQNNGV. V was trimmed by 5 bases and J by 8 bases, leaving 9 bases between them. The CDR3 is CASSPGGGYTF. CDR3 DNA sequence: TGTGCCAGCAGCCCGGGTGGCGGCTACACCTTC.

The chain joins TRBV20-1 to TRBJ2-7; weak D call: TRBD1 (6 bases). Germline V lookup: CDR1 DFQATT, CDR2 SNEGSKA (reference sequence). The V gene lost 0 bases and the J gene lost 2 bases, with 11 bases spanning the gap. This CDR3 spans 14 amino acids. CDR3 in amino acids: CSARDQPGAYEQYF. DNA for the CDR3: TGCAGTGCTAGAGATCAGCCAGGGGCCTACGAGCAGTACTTC.

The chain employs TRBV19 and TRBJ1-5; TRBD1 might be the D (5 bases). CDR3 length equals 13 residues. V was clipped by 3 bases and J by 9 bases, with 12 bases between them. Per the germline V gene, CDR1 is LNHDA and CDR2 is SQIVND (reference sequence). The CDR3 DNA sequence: TGTGCCAGTAGTATGGGACCCCCGGGGCCCCAGCATTTT. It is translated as CASSMGPPGPQHF. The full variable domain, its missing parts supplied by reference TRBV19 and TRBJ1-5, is DGGITQSPKYLFRKEGQNVTLSCEQNLNHDAMYWYRQDPGQGLRLIYYSQIVNDFQKGDIAEGYSVSREKKESFPLTVTSAQKNPTAFYLCASSMGPPGPQHFGDGTRLSIL.

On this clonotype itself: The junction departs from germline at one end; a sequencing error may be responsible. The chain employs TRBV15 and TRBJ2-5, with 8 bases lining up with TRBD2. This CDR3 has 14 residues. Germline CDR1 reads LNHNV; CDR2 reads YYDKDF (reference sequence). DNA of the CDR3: TGTGCCACCAGCGGCGGGGGGAGTTTAGAGGCCCAGTACTTC. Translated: CATSGGGSLEAQYF.

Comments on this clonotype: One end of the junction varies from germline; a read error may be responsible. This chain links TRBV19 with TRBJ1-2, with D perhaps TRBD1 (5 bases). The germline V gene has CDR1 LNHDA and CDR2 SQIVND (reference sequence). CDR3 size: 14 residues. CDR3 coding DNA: TGTGCCTGTAGTCCCCAGGGAACACCCTATGGCTACACCTTC. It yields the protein CACSPQGTPYGYTF.

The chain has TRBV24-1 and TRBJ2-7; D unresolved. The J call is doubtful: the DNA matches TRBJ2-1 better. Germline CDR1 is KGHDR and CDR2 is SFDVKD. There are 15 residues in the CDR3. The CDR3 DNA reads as TGTGCCACCAGTGATTTGTATTCGCCTACCAATGAGCAGTTCTTC. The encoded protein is CATSDLYSPTNEQFF.

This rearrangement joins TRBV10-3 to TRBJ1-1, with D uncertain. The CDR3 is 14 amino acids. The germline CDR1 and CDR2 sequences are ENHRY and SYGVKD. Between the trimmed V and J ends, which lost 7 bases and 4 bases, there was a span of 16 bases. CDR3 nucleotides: TGTGCCATCACCTCTGAGCCAGAGGCCACTGAAGCTTTCTTT. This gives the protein CAITSEPEATEAFF.